This is a list of T cell receptor beta chains from one sample in a study of blood T cells in healthy people across ages. TCRdb processed the 5' RACE reads anew with MiXCR; each CDR3 protein has one entry. The sample shows about 780,000 distinct CDR3 sequences, 25% to 30% of them seen only once. The sample also formed part of further work on T cells of mothers and their children.

The sequenced sample was blood. The receptors shown here come from a boy between 5 and 17 years old in good health. Both conserved end residues are trimmed from each CDR3. Clone size is stated in some rows and not others, as once, few, many or a class when expanded.

J: TRBJ2-7
size: .
V: TRBV11-2
CDR3: ASSPGRGEQY

J: TRBJ2-3
size: few
V: TRBV7-3
CDR3: ASSSRQGRGWTDTQY

J: TRBJ2-5
size: many
V: TRBV28
CDR3: ASSLGPGTGDQETQY

J: TRBJ2-5
size: .
V: TRBV18
CDR3: ASSQDRLWETQY

J: TRBJ2-7
size: .
V: TRBV10-1
CDR3: ASSEGRQGVRGEQY

J: TRBJ2-1
size: .
V: TRBV10-1
CDR3: PKSGEQF

J: TRBJ2-5
size: few
V: TRBV27
CDR3: ASRSDRKETQY

J: TRBJ2-7
size: few
V: TRBV7-6
CDR3: ASSLGASGLDYEQY

J: TRBJ1-2
size: .
V: TRBV6-6
CDR3: ASSYSGKSSYGYT

J: TRBJ1-1
size: few
V: TRBV27
CDR3: ATQDRVRTRNTEAF

J: TRBJ1-2
size: many
V: TRBV7-9
CDR3: ASSLEGGGYT

J: TRBJ1-4
size: .
V: TRBV9
CDR3: ASSVGSTGGEKLF